There are a few counts of the clone carrying this T cell receptor beta chain. This specimen comes from a study of blood T cells in healthy people across ages. Primed by a sample-barcoded 5' primer and a J-beta primer mix, a second PCR proceeded for about 7 to 11 cycles. Each CDR3 protein is one row after TCRdb ran MiXCR on the 5' RACE reads. The sample has 1 million or so distinct CDR3 sequences; more than 40% are singletons. This clonotype originated in a woman in her sixties in good health. Input material: blood.

CDR3 in DNA: TGTGCCATCAGTGCGCAAGAGACCCAGTACTTC. It translates to CAISAQETQYF. V usage is TRBV10-3 and J usage is TRBJ2-5, with no clear D. Trimming took off 4 bases at V and 2 bases at J, with 2 bases between the two ends. Germline CDR1 ENHRY, CDR2 SYGVKD. The CDR3 has 11 residues.